This TCR beta chain came from a study of blood T cell repertoires in COVID-19. Study overall: COVID-19 samples collected from the United States, Italy and Spain covered acute and convalescent phases.

The data were produced by immunoSEQ multiplex PCR, yet TCRdb's version contains in-frame clones alone and is incomplete. The data show about 160,000 clones, around 90% seen once. The TCR comes from a man aged 18 to 29 with acute or convalescent COVID-19. The specimen was peripheral blood.

The CDR3 nucleotides are TGTGCCAGCAGCTTGGCGGTGAGGCCCCACCAGACCTATGGCTACACCTTC. It encodes CASSLAVRPHQTYGYTF. The chain combines TRBV5-6 with TRBJ1-2; D call uncertain. Germline loops: CDR1 SGHDT, CDR2 YYEEEE. Trimming removed 0 bases at V and 4 bases at J, with 19 bases between. This CDR3 contains 17 residues.